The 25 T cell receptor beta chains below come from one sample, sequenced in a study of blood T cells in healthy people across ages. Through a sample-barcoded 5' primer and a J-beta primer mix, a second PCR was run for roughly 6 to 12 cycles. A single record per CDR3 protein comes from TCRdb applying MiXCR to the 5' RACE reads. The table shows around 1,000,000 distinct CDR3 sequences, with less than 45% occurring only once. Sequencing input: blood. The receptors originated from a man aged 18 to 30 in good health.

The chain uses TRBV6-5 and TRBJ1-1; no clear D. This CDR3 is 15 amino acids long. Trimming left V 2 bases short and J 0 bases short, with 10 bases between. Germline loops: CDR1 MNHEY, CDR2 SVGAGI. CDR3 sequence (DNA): TGTGCCAGCAGTTACCTCGACCCGGTGAACACTGAAGCTTTCTTT. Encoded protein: CASSYLDPVNTEAFF.

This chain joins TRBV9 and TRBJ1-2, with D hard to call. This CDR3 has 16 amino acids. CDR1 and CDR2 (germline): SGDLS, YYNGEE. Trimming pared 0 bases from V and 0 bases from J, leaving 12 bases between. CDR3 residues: CASSVEPQIANYGYTF. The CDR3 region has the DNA TGTGCCAGCAGCGTAGAACCCCAGATAGCTAACTATGGCTACACCTTC. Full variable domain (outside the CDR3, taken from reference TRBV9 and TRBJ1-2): DSGVTQTPKHLITATGQRVTLRCSPRSGDLSVYWYQQSLDQGLQFLIQYYNGEERAKGNILERFSAQQFPDLHSELNLSSLELGDSALYFCASSVEPQIANYGYTFGSGTRLTVV.

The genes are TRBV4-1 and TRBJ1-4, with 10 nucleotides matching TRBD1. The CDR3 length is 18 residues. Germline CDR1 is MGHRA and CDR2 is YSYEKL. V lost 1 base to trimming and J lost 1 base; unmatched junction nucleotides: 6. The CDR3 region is CASSQGVRTGGTNEKLFF. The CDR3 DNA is TGCGCCAGCAGCCAAGGCGTCCGGACAGGGGGAACTAATGAAAAACTGTTTTTT.

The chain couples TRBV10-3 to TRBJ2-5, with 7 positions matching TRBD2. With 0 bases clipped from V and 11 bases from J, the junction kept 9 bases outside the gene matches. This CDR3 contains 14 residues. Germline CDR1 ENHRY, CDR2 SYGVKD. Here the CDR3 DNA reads TGTGCCATCAGTGAGTCGATCAGACTAGCTGAGCAGTACTTC. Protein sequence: CAISESIRLAEQYF.

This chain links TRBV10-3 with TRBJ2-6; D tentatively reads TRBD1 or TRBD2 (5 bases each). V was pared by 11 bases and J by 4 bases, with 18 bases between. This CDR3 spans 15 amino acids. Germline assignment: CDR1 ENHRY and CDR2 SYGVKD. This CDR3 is CAAADPGTGANVLTF. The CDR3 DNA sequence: TGTGCCGCAGCAGATCCAGGGACCGGGGCCAACGTCCTGACTTTC.

In DNA form, the CDR3 reads TGTGCCAGCAGTGTGGGACAGGTGTACGAAGCTTTCTTT. Residues: CASSVGQVYEAFF. The rearrangement uses TRBV6-2 or TRBV6-3 and TRBJ1-1; 8 bases fit TRBD1. Germline loops: CDR1 MNHEY, CDR2 SVGEGT. J gave up 8 bases and V 5 bases, and 7 bases lay outside the gene matches. This CDR3 has 13 residues.

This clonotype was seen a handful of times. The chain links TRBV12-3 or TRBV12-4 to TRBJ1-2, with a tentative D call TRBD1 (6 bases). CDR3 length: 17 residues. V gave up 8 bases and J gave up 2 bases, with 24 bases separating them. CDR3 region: CASDDRDIRDGNYGYTF. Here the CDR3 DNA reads TGTGCCAGCGATGACCGGGACATCCGGGACGGGAACTATGGCTACACCTTC.

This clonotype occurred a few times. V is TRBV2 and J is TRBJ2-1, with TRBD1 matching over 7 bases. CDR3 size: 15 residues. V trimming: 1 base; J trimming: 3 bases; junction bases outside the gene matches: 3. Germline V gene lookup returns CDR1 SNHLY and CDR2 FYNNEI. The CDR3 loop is CASSEGRTGYNEQFF. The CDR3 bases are TGTGCCAGCAGTGAAGGACGGACAGGCTACAATGAGCAGTTCTTC.

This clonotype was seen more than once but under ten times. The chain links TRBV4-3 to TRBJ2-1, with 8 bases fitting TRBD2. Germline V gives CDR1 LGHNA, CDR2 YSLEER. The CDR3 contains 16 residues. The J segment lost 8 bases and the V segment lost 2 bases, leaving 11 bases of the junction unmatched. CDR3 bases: TGCGCCAGCAGCCAACTCCCGAGCGGGGGCAGGGATGAGCAGTTCTTC. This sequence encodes CASSQLPSGGRDEQFF.

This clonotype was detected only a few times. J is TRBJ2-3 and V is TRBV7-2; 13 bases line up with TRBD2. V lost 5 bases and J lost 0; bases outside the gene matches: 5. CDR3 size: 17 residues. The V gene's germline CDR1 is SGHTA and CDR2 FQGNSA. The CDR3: CASSRTSGGVSTDTQYF. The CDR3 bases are TGTGCCAGCAGCCGGACTAGCGGGGGTGTTAGCACAGATACGCAGTATTTT.

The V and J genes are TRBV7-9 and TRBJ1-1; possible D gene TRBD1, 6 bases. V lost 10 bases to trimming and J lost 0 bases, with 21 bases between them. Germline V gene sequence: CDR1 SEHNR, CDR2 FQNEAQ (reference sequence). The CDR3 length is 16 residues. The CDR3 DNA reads TGTGCCACCTGGCAGGGGATATTTTCGATGAACACTGAAGCTTTCTTT. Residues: CATWQGIFSMNTEAFF.

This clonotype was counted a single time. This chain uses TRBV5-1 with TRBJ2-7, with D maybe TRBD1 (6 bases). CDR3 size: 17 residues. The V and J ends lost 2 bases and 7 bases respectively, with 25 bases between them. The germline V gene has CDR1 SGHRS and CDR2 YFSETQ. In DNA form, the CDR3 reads TGCGCCAGCAGCTTCGGTCCCCAGGGGACGTCCTACAATGAGCAGTACTTC. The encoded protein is CASSFGPQGTSYNEQYF.

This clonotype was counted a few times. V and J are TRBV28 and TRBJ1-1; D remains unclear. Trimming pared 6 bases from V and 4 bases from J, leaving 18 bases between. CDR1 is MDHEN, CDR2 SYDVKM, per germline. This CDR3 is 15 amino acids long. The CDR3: CASSRDRGHSTEAFF. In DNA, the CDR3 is TGTGCCAGCAGCCGGGATCGGGGTCATAGCACTGAAGCTTTCTTT. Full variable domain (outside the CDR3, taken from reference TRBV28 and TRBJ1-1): DVKVTQSSRYLVKRTGEKVFLECVQDMDHENMFWYRQDPGLGLRLIYFSYDVKMKEKGDIPEGYSVSREKKERFSLILESASTNQTSMYLCASSRDRGHSTEAFFGQGTRLTVV.

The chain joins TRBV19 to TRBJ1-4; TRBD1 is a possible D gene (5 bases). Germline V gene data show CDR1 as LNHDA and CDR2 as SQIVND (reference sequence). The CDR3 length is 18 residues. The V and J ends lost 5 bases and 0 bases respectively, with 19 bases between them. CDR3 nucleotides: TGTGCCAGTAGTTTACAACCGCCGGGCAGGGCAACTAATGAAAAACTGTTTTTT. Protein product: CASSLQPPGRATNEKLFF.

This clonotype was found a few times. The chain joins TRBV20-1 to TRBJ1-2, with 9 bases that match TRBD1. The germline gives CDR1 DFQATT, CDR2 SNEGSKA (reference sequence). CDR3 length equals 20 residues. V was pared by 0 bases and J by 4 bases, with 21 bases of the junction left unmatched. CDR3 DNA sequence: TGCAGTGCTAGAGATCAGCGTTGGGGACAGGGAGTACATGATGGCTATGGCTACACCTTC. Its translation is CSARDQRWGQGVHDGYGYTF.

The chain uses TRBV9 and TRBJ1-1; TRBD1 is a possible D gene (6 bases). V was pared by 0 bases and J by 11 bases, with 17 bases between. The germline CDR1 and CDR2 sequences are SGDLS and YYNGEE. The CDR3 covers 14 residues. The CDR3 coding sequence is TGTGCCAGCAGCGTAGGGGTTTGGGGACATGGGGCTTTCTTT. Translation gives CASSVGVWGHGAFF.

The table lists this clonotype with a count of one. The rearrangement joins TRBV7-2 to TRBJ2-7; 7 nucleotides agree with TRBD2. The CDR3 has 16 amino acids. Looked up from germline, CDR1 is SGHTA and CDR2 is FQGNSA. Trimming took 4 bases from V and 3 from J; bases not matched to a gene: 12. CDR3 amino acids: CASSSTPSGRYYEQYF. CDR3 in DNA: TGTGCCAGCAGCTCCACCCCTAGCGGAAGATACTACGAGCAGTACTTC.

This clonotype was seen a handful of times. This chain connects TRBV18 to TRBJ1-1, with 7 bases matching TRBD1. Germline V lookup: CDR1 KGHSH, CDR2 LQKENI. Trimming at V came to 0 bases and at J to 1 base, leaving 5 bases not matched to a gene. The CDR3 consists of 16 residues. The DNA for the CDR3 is TGTGCCAGCTCACCACCGACAGGGCCGAGGAACACTGAAGCTTTCTTT. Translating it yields CASSPPTGPRNTEAFF.

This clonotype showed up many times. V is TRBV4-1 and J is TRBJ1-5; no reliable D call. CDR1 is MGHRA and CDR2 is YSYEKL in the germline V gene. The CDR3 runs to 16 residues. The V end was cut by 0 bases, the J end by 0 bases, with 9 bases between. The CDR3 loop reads CASSQDRAGSNQPQHF. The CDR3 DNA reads TGCGCCAGCAGCCAAGATAGGGCAGGTAGCAATCAGCCCCAGCATTTT.

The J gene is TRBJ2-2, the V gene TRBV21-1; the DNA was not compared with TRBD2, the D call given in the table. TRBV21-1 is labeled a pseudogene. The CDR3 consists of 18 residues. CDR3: CAGSKVGRAGANTGELFF. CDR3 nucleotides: TGTGCCGGCAGCAAAGTTGGGAGGGCGGGGGCGAACACCGGGGAGCTGTTTTTT.

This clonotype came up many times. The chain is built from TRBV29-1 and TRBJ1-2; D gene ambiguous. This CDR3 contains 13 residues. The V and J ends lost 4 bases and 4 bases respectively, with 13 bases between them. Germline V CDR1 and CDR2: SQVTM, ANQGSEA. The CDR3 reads CSVGEGEGYGYTF. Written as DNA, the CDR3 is TGCAGCGTTGGGGAGGGCGAGGGCTATGGCTACACCTTC.

Here the CDR3 DNA reads TGCAGTGCTATGGGTGGCCCCTATAATTCACCCCTCCACTTT. Encoded protein: CSAMGGPYNSPLHF. The chain uses TRBV20-1 and TRBJ1-6, with no clear D. The germline V and J ends were trimmed by 4 bases and 2 bases, with 9 bases remaining between them. This CDR3 region has 14 residues. The germline V gene encodes CDR1 DFQATT and CDR2 SNEGSKA (reference sequence).

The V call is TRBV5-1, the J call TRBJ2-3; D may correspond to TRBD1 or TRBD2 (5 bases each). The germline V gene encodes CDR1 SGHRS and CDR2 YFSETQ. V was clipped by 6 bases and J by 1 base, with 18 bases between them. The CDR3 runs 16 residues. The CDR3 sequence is CASTPQVGVGTDTQYF. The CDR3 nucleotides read TGCGCCAGCACCCCTCAGGTGGGGGTGGGCACAGATACGCAGTATTTT.

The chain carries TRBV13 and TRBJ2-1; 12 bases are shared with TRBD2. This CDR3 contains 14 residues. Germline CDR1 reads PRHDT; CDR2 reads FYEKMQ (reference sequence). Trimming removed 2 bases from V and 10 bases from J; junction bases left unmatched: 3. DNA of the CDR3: TGTGCCAGCAGCTTAAGACTAGCGGGGGTCGAGCAGTTCTTC. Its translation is CASSLRLAGVEQFF.

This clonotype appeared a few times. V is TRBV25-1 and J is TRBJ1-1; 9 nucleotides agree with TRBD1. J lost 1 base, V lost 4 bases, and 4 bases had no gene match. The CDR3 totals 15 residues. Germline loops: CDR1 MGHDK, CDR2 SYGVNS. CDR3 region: CASSARTGENTEAFF. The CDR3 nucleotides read TGTGCCAGCAGTGCGCGGACAGGGGAGAACACTGAAGCTTTCTTT. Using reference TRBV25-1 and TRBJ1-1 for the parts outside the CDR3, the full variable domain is EADIYQTPRYLVIGTGKKITLECSQTMGHDKMYWYQQDPGMELHLIHYSYGVNSTEKGDLSSESTVSRIRTEHFPLTLESARPSHTSQYLCASSARTGENTEAFFGQGTRLTVV.